The entry that follows covers one TCR beta chain sequence. The data were taken from a study of blood T cell repertoires in COVID-19. In the study overall: The samples span acute and convalescent COVID-19 from the United States, Italy and Spain.

The protocol was immunoSEQ multiplex PCR, while the TCRdb copy is restricted to in-frame clones and leaves out a portion. Of about 150,000 clones in the sample, approximately 89% were seen once. Germline V gene data show CDR1 as LNHDA and CDR2 as SQIVND (reference sequence). V lost 7 bases, J lost 0 bases, and 6 bases stayed unmatched. This CDR3 has 15 amino acids. The V call is TRBV19, the J call TRBJ1-5, with TRBD1 matching 7 bases. The sequencing input was peripheral blood. The receptor comes from a human donor in a cohort sampled during active COVID-19. The CDR3 loop reads CASTIGTDSNQPQHF. CDR3 sequence (DNA): TGTGCCAGTACCATCGGGACAGATAGCAATCAGCCCCAGCATTTT.